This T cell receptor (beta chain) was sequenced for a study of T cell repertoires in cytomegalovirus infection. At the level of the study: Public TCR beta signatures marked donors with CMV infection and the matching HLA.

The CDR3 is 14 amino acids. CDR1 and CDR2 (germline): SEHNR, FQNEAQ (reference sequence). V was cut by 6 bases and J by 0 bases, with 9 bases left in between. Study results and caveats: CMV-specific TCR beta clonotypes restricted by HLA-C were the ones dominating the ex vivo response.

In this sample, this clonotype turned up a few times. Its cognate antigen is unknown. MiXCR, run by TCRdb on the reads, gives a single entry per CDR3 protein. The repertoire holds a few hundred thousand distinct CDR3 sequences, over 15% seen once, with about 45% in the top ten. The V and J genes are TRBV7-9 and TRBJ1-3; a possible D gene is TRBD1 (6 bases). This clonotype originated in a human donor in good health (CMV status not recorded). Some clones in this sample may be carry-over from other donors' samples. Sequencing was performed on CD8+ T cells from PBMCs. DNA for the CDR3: TGTGCCAGCAGACCGGACAGCTCTGGAAACACCATATATTTT. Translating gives CASRPDSSGNTIYF.